The clone carrying this T cell receptor beta chain came up many times. Its target is unknown. As part of library construction, unique molecular identifiers were attached to individual cDNA molecules. TCRdb independently ran MiXCR on the 5' RACE reads; one entry per CDR3 protein. The sample has approximately 110,000 distinct CDR3 sequences; around 14% are singletons. The data originate from a study of early T cells in non-severe SARS-CoV-2 infection. For the study at large: Chains stayed unpaired after sequencing of bulk RNA from unsorted whole blood. Study-wide results and caveats: Comparison of clonotypes with VDJdb favored anti-spike CD8 responses while missing private and CD4 specificities.

The material sequenced was whole blood. This clonotype originated in an adult who was a healthcare worker with PCR-confirmed SARS-CoV-2 infection or an uninfected control (not recorded which).

The CDR3: CASSYRDSRTGVSPLHF. Here the CDR3 DNA reads TGTGCCAGCAGTTACCGAGACTCACGGACAGGGGTCTCACCCCTCCACTTT. The chain uses TRBV6-5 and TRBJ1-6; 9 bases line up with TRBD1. The CDR3 spans 17 residues. The junction had 12 bases not matched to a gene; V was cut back by 2 bases and J by 10 bases. CDR1 is MNHEY and CDR2 is SVGAGI in the germline V gene.